This entry concerns a single T cell receptor (beta chain). Its antigen is not known. The sample belongs to a study of cytomegalovirus exposure and HLA in healthy donors. Study-wide points: An observed cluster of highly shared sequence variants was recorded as a likely sequencing artifact. In an earlier analysis, in fewer than 700 donors, most V segments appeared productive either ~90% or ~30% of the time. TRBV6-2, TRBV6-3 and some other V segments were excluded as indistinguishable.

PCR employed 60 Vbeta and 13 Jbeta primers. Assay: immunoSEQ multiplex PCR; the TCRdb copy retains only in-frame clones and omits some. The data hold 90,000 to 120,000 clones, with 65% to 85% observed a single time. Germline V gene data show CDR1 as SGHTA and CDR2 as FQGNSA. The V and J ends lost 6 bases and 8 bases, in that order; junction bases with no gene match: 5. CDR3 size: 12 residues. This sequence joins TRBV7-2 and TRBJ1-2, with 8 bases identical to TRBD1. Sequencing was done on a sample of PBMCs. This clonotype originated in a man aged 18 to 29 in good health and CMV-seronegative. The CDR3: CASSPDREGYTF. CDR3 sequence (DNA): TGTGCCAGCAGTCCGGACAGGGAAGGCTACACCTTC.